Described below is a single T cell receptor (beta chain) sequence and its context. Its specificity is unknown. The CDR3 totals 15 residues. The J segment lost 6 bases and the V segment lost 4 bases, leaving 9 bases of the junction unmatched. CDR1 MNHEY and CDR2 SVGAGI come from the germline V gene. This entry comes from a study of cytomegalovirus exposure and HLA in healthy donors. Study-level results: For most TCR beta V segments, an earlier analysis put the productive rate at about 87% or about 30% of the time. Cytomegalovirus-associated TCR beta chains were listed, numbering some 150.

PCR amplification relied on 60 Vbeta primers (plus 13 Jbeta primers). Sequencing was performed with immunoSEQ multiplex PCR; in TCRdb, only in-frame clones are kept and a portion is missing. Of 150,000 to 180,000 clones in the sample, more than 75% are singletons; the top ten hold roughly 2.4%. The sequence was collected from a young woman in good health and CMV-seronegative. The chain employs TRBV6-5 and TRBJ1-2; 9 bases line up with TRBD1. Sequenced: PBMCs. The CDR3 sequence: CASSSPRTGDHGYTF. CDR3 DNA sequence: TGTGCCAGCAGTTCCCCGCGGACAGGGGATCATGGCTACACCTTC.